These 28 T cell receptor beta chains were all obtained from the same sample, sequenced in a study of OX40 agonist ivuxolimab in advanced cancers. Clones were read by immunoSEQ multiplex PCR, and TCRdb kept only the in-frame ones, dropping some. The sample yields tens of thousands of clones, approximately 82% seen once. The specimen comprised CD4+ or CD8+ T cells sorted from blood, sampled in a trial of the OX40 agonist ivuxolimab. The receptor set was obtained from an adult with an advanced solid tumor such as melanoma, head and neck, liver or kidney cancer.

The gene calls are TRBV7-3 and TRBJ1-2; 9 bases fit TRBD1. Looked up from germline, CDR1 is SGHTA and CDR2 is FQGTGA. Unmatched junction bases numbered 8, after V lost 2 bases and J lost 4 bases. The CDR3 is 16 amino acids. DNA of the CDR3: TGTGCCAGCAGCTTAGCGGGGACAGGGAGCAGCTATGGCTACACCTTC. Translation gives CASSLAGTGSSYGYTF.

The chain joins TRBV7-9 to TRBJ1-4; D unresolved. The CDR3 covers 13 residues. From germline, CDR1 is SEHNR and CDR2 FQNEAQ (reference sequence). V lost 5 bases and J lost 8, with 12 bases in between. The CDR3 sequence is CASSQRNMEKLFF. In DNA, the CDR3 is TGTGCCAGCAGCCAGAGGAATATGGAAAAACTGTTTTTT.

The CDR3 DNA reads TGTGCCACCAGCAGAGATCACCCGCCGGATGAGCAGTTCTTC. Its translation: CATSRDHPPDEQFF. V and J are TRBV15 and TRBJ2-1, with D unresolved. The CDR3 covers 14 residues. V dropped 0 bases and J dropped 8 bases, with 11 bases sitting between them. CDR1 is LNHNV, CDR2 YYDKDF, per germline (reference sequence).

The V and J genes are TRBV5-1 and TRBJ2-3; D call uncertain. Germline lookup yields CDR1 SGHRS and CDR2 YFSETQ. The CDR3 totals 13 residues. V gave up 2 bases and J gave up 11 bases, with 15 bases separating them. This CDR3 is CASSFGSMRGQYF. DNA of the CDR3: TGCGCCAGCAGCTTTGGTTCAATGCGAGGGCAGTATTTT.

The chain carries TRBV6-6 and TRBJ1-4, with D possibly matching TRBD1 (5 bases). CDR1 and CDR2 (germline): MNHNY, SVGAGI (reference sequence). Deletions cut 8 bases from V and 7 bases from J, with 8 bases between. The CDR3 has 11 amino acids. Here the CDR3 reads CASQGGEKLFF. Here the CDR3 DNA reads TGTGCCAGCCAGGGCGGTGAAAAACTGTTTTTT.

This rearrangement joins TRBV6-5 to TRBJ1-3; D ambiguous. The CDR3 is 13 amino acids. Trimming removed 10 bases from V and 4 bases from J, with 14 bases in between. Germline-derived CDR1 and CDR2 are MNHEY and SVGAGI. CDR3 amino acids: CATTGLPGNTIYF. As DNA, the CDR3 is TGTGCCACAACGGGGTTGCCCGGAAACACCATATATTTT.

The chain carries TRBV30 and TRBJ1-1, with D possibly matching TRBD1 (5 bases). V was shortened by 0 bases and J by 7 bases, with 9 bases between the two germline ends. The length of the CDR3 is 12 residues. In germline, CDR1 is GTSNPN, CDR2 SVGIG (reference sequence). The CDR3 bases are TGTGCCTGGAGTGTAGGGACGGATGAAGCTTTCTTT. This codes for CAWSVGTDEAFF.

This chain connects TRBV5-1 to TRBJ2-7, with TRBD2 identical over 7 bases. Germline V gives CDR1 SGHRS, CDR2 YFSETQ. The V gene end was trimmed by 4 bases and the J gene end by 5 bases; junction bases not matched to a gene: 9. The CDR3 is 14 amino acids. The CDR3 DNA reads as TGCGCCAGCAGCCTTCGGACTAGTAGTAACGAGCAGTACTTC. Amino acids: CASSLRTSSNEQYF. The full variable domain, in which reference TRBV5-1 and TRBJ2-7 provide the parts outside the CDR3, is KAGVTQTPRYLIKTRGQQVTLSCSPISGHRSVSWYQQTPGQGLQFLFEYFSETQRNKGNFPGRFSGRQFSNSRSEMNVSTLELGDSALYLCASSLRTSSNEQYFGPGTRLTVT.

The chain recombines TRBV5-4 with TRBJ2-5, with 10 bases identical to TRBD2. The J segment lost 7 bases and the V segment lost 4 bases, leaving 7 bases of the junction unmatched. Germline assignment: CDR1 SGHNT and CDR2 YYREEE (reference sequence). The CDR3 sequence is 14 residues long. The DNA of the CDR3 is TGTGCCAGCAGCCCTAGCGGGGGAACGGGGACCCAGTACTTC. It encodes CASSPSGGTGTQYF.

This rearrangement joins TRBV6-1 to TRBJ2-1; D unclear. V lost 2 bases, J lost 7 bases, and 12 bases lay in between. CDR3 size: 14 residues. The germline CDR1 and CDR2 sequences are MNHNS and SASEGT. Here the CDR3 DNA reads TGTGCCAGCAGTGAACAGCGTCTCGTGAATGAGCAGTTCTTC. Protein product: CASSEQRLVNEQFF.

This chain connects TRBV27 to TRBJ1-5, with 7 bases identical to TRBD1. The CDR3 is 18 residues long. From germline, CDR1 is MNHEY and CDR2 SMNVEV (reference sequence). Unmatched junction bases numbered 18, after V lost 8 bases and J lost 2 bases. The CDR3 nucleotides read TGTGCCAGCTCTCCACCTTCAAACACAGGGGTCGGCAATCAGCCCCAGCATTTT. Its translation is CASSPPSNTGVGNQPQHF.

This chain links TRBV6-1 with TRBJ1-5, with TRBD1 matching over 7 bases. From germline, CDR1 is MNHNS and CDR2 SASEGT. This CDR3 spans 14 amino acids. The J segment lost 7 bases and the V segment lost 5 bases, leaving 8 bases of the junction unmatched. This CDR3 is CASSQWTGHQPQHF. DNA of the CDR3: TGTGCCAGCAGTCAATGGACAGGACACCAGCCCCAGCATTTT.

The chain is built from TRBV2 and TRBJ1-2; D is undetermined. CDR3 length: 14 residues. Germline V gene data show CDR1 as SNHLY and CDR2 as FYNNEI. The V gene lost 8 bases and the J gene lost 1 base, with 14 bases spanning the gap. DNA of the CDR3: TGTGCCAGCGGAGACGGATCCAGTAACTATGGCTACACCTTC. The encoded protein is CASGDGSSNYGYTF.

V usage is TRBV19 and J usage is TRBJ1-5; D not certain. This CDR3 spans 15 amino acids. The germline V gene has CDR1 LNHDA and CDR2 SQIVND (reference sequence). V gave up 3 bases and J gave up 1 base, with 10 bases separating them. CDR3 nucleotides: TGTGCCAGTAGTATCACTGGGAGCAGCAATCAGCCCCAGCATTTT. The encoded protein is CASSITGSSNQPQHF.

The chain recombines TRBV5-8 with TRBJ1-5; a weak D match, TRBD1 (5 bases). CDR1 is SGHTS, CDR2 YDEGEE, per germline. CDR3 size: 15 residues. The ends were cut back, 1 base at V and 2 bases at J, with 10 bases in the middle. This CDR3 is CASSLTGGGNQPQHF. DNA for the CDR3: TGTGCCAGCAGCTTGACGGGGGGGGGCAATCAGCCCCAGCATTTT.

V and J are TRBV6-6 and TRBJ1-1, with 8 nucleotides matching TRBD1. V trimming: 8 bases; J trimming: 1 base; junction bases outside the gene matches: 9. The CDR3 sequence is 15 residues long. Germline CDR1 and CDR2: MNHNY and SVGAGI (reference sequence). The CDR3 region is CASLIGDRWNTEAFF. As DNA, the CDR3 is TGTGCCAGCCTTATAGGGGACAGGTGGAACACTGAAGCTTTCTTT.

V usage is TRBV7-9 and J usage is TRBJ2-4, with unresolved D. The ends were cut back, 3 bases at V and 3 bases at J, with 9 bases in the middle. This CDR3 region has 14 residues. Germline assignment: CDR1 SEHNR and CDR2 FQNEAQ (reference sequence). The CDR3 DNA is TGTGCCAGCAGCTTGCAGGTCGGCAAAAACATTCAGTACTTC. Its protein is CASSLQVGKNIQYF. Using reference TRBV7-9 and TRBJ2-4 for the parts outside the CDR3, the full variable domain is DTGVSQNPRHKITKRGQNVTFRCDPISEHNRLYWYRQTLGQGPEFLTYFQNEAQLEKSRLLSDRFSAERPKGSFSTLEIQRTEQGDSAMYLCASSLQVGKNIQYFGAGTRLSVL.

This chain connects TRBV7-9 to TRBJ2-2, with 8 bases fitting TRBD2. After removal of 3 bases from V and 6 bases from J, the junction contained 9 bases not matched to a gene. The germline V gene encodes CDR1 SEHNR and CDR2 FQNEAQ (reference sequence). CDR3 length: 16 residues. CDR3 amino acids: CASSFVPGLVPGELFF. For the CDR3, the DNA is TGTGCCAGCAGCTTCGTCCCGGGACTAGTCCCCGGGGAGCTGTTTTTT.

CDR3 nucleotides: TGCAGCGTCGGACTAGCGGGAATATCCGGGGAGCTGTTTTTT. This translates into CSVGLAGISGELFF. The chain is built from TRBV29-1 and TRBJ2-2; 12 positions match TRBD2. V trimming: 6 bases; J trimming: 6 bases; junction bases outside the gene matches: 5. CDR1 and CDR2 (germline): SQVTM, ANQGSEA. CDR3 length: 14 amino acids.

The chain joins TRBV5-6 to TRBJ1-5; D gene unclear. V dropped 4 bases and J dropped 0 bases, with 17 bases sitting between them. CDR3 size: 17 residues. Germline V gene lookup returns CDR1 SGHDT and CDR2 YYEEEE. CDR3 in DNA: TGTGCCAGCAGCCTTTCTCTCGCTGCCGTTAGCAATCAGCCCCAGCATTTT. Translated, it gives CASSLSLAAVSNQPQHF.

The CDR3 reads CAWRIQRMGDNGYTF. CDR3 DNA: TGTGCCTGGAGGATTCAAAGGATGGGGGATAATGGCTACACCTTC. The V call is TRBV30, the J call TRBJ1-2; D possibly corresponds to TRBD1 (5 bases). The CDR3 sequence is 15 residues long. Germline assignment: CDR1 GTSNPN and CDR2 SVGIG (reference sequence). Trimming cost V 3 bases and J 6 bases, with 20 bases left between them.

The chain uses TRBV9 and TRBJ1-1, with D hard to call. Germline V lookup: CDR1 SGDLS, CDR2 YYNGEE. The V gene lost 6 bases and the J gene lost 1 base, with 13 bases spanning the gap. There are 14 residues in the CDR3. This chain's CDR3 is CASNLGPPNTEAFF. The CDR3 DNA reads as TGTGCCAGCAACCTTGGTCCCCCGAACACTGAAGCTTTCTTT.

This rearrangement joins TRBV7-2 to TRBJ1-2; 9 nucleotides align to TRBD1. J gave up 4 bases and V 4 bases, and 10 bases lay outside the gene matches. This CDR3 is built from 16 residues. In germline, CDR1 is SGHTA, CDR2 FQGNSA. CDR3 residues: CASSSGMGQGPYGYTF. As DNA, the CDR3 is TGTGCCAGCAGCTCCGGTATGGGACAGGGACCCTATGGCTACACCTTC.

V and J are TRBV27 and TRBJ2-1, with 14 bases that match TRBD2. The CDR3 runs to 15 residues. Germline V gene sequence: CDR1 MNHEY, CDR2 SMNVEV (reference sequence). J lost 7 bases, V lost 5 bases, and 4 bases had no gene match. This CDR3 reads CASSARTSGRNEQFF. The CDR3 DNA follows: TGTGCCAGCAGTGCTCGGACTAGCGGGAGGAATGAGCAGTTCTTC.

In this sample, this clone turned up once. The chain employs TRBV7-3 and TRBJ1-5, with D possibly being TRBD1 (6 bases). V was pared by 5 bases and J by 2 bases, with 10 bases between. CDR1 is SGHTA and CDR2 is FQGTGA in the germline V gene. The CDR3 spans 14 residues. The chain's CDR3 is CASSQGGGNQPQHF. The CDR3 DNA sequence: TGTGCCAGCAGCCAAGGGGGAGGCAATCAGCCCCAGCATTTT.

This chain connects TRBV5-1 to TRBJ2-3, with 10 bases identical to TRBD2. V trimming: 2 bases; J trimming: 4 bases; junction bases outside the gene matches: 7. The CDR3 runs 16 residues. Germline CDR1 reads SGHRS; CDR2 reads YFSETQ. The CDR3 DNA reads as TGCGCCAGCAGCTTAGCGGGAGGGCCTGGGGCAGATACGCAGTATTTT. It translates to CASSLAGGPGADTQYF. Full variable domain (rest looked up from reference TRBV5-1 and TRBJ2-3): KAGVTQTPRYLIKTRGQQVTLSCSPISGHRSVSWYQQTPGQGLQFLFEYFSETQRNKGNFPGRFSGRQFSNSRSEMNVSTLELGDSALYLCASSLAGGPGADTQYFGPGTRLTVL.

The rearrangement joins TRBV30 to TRBJ2-7; D perhaps matches TRBD1 (5 bases). The germline V and J ends were trimmed by 0 bases and 7 bases, with 16 bases remaining between them. Germline assignment: CDR1 GTSNPN and CDR2 SVGIG (reference sequence). There are 14 residues in the CDR3. Here the CDR3 reads CAWSVGASVGEQYF. In DNA, the CDR3 is TGTGCCTGGAGTGTAGGGGCCTCGGTAGGGGAGCAGTACTTC.

The chain has TRBV18 and TRBJ1-4; D not certain. This CDR3 is built from 13 residues. V was shortened by 2 bases and J by 5 bases, with 6 bases between the two germline ends. Germline V gives CDR1 KGHSH, CDR2 LQKENI. The CDR3 loop reads CASSPSRNEKLFF. In DNA, the CDR3 is TGTGCCAGCTCACCATCAAGGAATGAAAAACTGTTTTTT.